The clone carrying this T cell receptor beta chain has just a few counts. Sequenced by immunoSEQ multiplex PCR; TCRdb stores in-frame clones only, minus some. The sample has about 130,000 clones, around 81% seen once. The source of the sample is a study of blood T cell repertoires in COVID-19. During active infection, Seattle patients enrolled and were then monitored through disease. The germline V gene encodes CDR1 ENHRY and CDR2 SYGVKD. Trimming removed 2 bases from V and 8 bases from J; junction bases left unmatched: 6. The CDR3 extends over 15 amino acids. The source material was peripheral blood. The clonotype comes from a man younger than 45 with COVID-19, enrolled during active disease. The genes are TRBV10-3 and TRBJ2-1; 10 bases are a match to TRBD2. The CDR3 DNA reads TGTGCCATCAGTGAGAGGTCTAGCGGGAGCCATGAGCAGTTCTTC. It is translated as CAISERSSGSHEQFF.